Listed below are T cell receptor beta chains from one sample, sequenced in a study of blood T cell repertoires in COVID-19. Assay used: immunoSEQ multiplex PCR; TCRdb lists only in-frame clones, some missing. The sample contains approximately 150,000 clones, roughly 87% of which appear only once. The sequencing input was PBMCs or T cells enriched from blood (not recorded which). These receptors were obtained from a human donor with acute COVID-19. The donor label of this sample is uncertain. CDR3s include the opening cysteine and the closing phenylalanine or tryptophan. Each record gives: D gene, clone size, V gene, J gene, CDR3 DNA, CDR3 protein. D genes are given only for firm matches. Expanded clones are given a class, and other clones once, few, many or no size at all.

TRBD1,.,TRBV29-1,TRBJ1-5,TGCAGCGTTCTCCTACAGGGGGGTGGTCAGCCCCAGCATTTT,CSVLLQGGGQPQHF
TRBD1,once,TRBV10-3,TRBJ2-2,TGTGCCACGACAGGGGATGACACCGGGGAGCTGTTTTTT,CATTGDDTGELFF
.,.,TRBV6-5,TRBJ1-2,TGTGCCAGCAGTCGTGACAGGTCGGTCTATGGCTACACCTTC,CASSRDRSVYGYTF
TRBD1,once,TRBV15,TRBJ2-7,TGTGCCACCAGCGTGGGACAGGGTAAGGACGAGCAGTACTTC,CATSVGQGKDEQYF
TRBD2,.,TRBV15,TRBJ2-5,TGTGCCACCCCGCCAGCGGGGGGGCTCAGGAAGACCCAGTACTTC,CATPPAGGLRKTQYF
TRBD1,.,TRBV18,TRBJ1-5,TGTGCCAGCTCACGACGGGGGGACAGGGGGTTCCATAGCAATCAGCCCCAGCATTTT,CASSRRGDRGFHSNQPQHF
.,.,TRBV19,TRBJ1-5,TGTGCCAGCAAATTTGGGCAGGGCAATCAGCCCCAGCATTTT,CASKFGQGNQPQHF
.,.,TRBV7-8,TRBJ1-5,TGTGCCAGCAGCTTAGATTGGACAGGCAATCAGCCCCAGCATTTT,CASSLDWTGNQPQHF
.,once,TRBV4-3,TRBJ1-3,TGCGCCAGCAGCCAAGACTTGAAAAGGGGGATTGGAAACACCATATATTTT,CASSQDLKRGIGNTIYF
.,.,TRBV3-1/TRBV3-2,TRBJ2-1,TGTGCCAGCAGCCAAGACGCGAGTTACAATGAGCAGTTCTTC,CASSQDASYNEQFF
.,.,TRBV2,TRBJ1-5,TGTGCCAGCTCTGGGGAGCGCAATCAGCCCCAGCATTTT,CASSGERNQPQHF
.,.,TRBV6-5,TRBJ1-4,TGTGCCAGTGCTGATAGGGGCAGGGAACGCGAAAAACTGTTTTTT,CASADRGREREKLFF
TRBD1,.,TRBV2,TRBJ1-3,TGTGCCAGTACAGGGGCTGGAAACACCATATATTTT,CASTGAGNTIYF
TRBD1,.,TRBV5-1,TRBJ1-4,TGCGCCAGCAGCCCCACAGGACAGGGCGGTAATGAAAAACTGTTTTTT,CASSPTGQGGNEKLFF
.,.,TRBV6-5,TRBJ1-5,TGTGCCAGCAAGGGGAAGAATCAGCCCCAGCATTTT,CASKGKNQPQHF
.,.,TRBV5-1,TRBJ2-3,TGCGCCAGCAGCTCCCCTGGCCAGGGATCCCCAGATACGCAGTATTTT,CASSSPGQGSPDTQYF
TRBD1,.,TRBV27,TRBJ1-2,TGTGCCAGCAGAAAACCAGGGGGCGGCTATGGCTACACCTTC,CASRKPGGGYGYTF
.,.,TRBV5-1,TRBJ1-1,TGCGCCAGCAGCGAGGACATCAGGCCCACTGAAGCTTTCTTT,CASSEDIRPTEAFF
TRBD2,.,TRBV5-3,TRBJ2-2,TGTGCCAGAAGCGCAAACCAACTAGCGGGGGGGCCCAGGGGCACCGGGGAGCTGTTTTTT,CARSANQLAGGPRGTGELFF
TRBD1,once,TRBV9,TRBJ2-5,TGTGCCAGCAGCGGACTACAGGGGGCTGGAGAGACCCAGTACTTC,CASSGLQGAGETQYF
.,.,TRBV4-2,TRBJ2-3,TGTGCCAGCAGCCAAGCGAGGGATACGCAGTATTTT,CASSQARDTQYF
TRBD1,few,TRBV19,TRBJ2-3,TGTGCCACTACCCGGACAGGGGCAGATACGCAGTATTTT,CATTRTGADTQYF
.,.,TRBV27,TRBJ2-5,TGTGCCAGCAGTTCAGGGACATTTGAGACCCAGTACTTC,CASSSGTFETQYF
.,.,TRBV3-1/TRBV3-2,TRBJ2-7,TGTGCCAGCAGCCAAGATGCCTACAGAGACGAGCAGTACTTC,CASSQDAYRDEQYF
TRBD1,once,TRBV5-6,TRBJ1-2,TGTGCCAGCAGGTTCGACAGGGGTGACTATGGCTACACCTTC,CASRFDRGDYGYTF
.,.,TRBV6-5,TRBJ2-7,TGTGCCAGCAGTTCCCCCCTAGACAGTTCCTACGAGCAGTACTTC,CASSSPLDSSYEQYF
.,few,TRBV2,TRBJ1-4,TGTGCCAGCCAAACAGGGTTGGGGGAAAAACTGTTTTTT,CASQTGLGEKLFF
.,.,TRBV29-1,TRBJ2-7,TGCAGCGTTGAGAAAACAGGGTCCGGAGGCGAGCAGTACTTC,CSVEKTGSGGEQYF
.,.,TRBV7-3,TRBJ2-5,TGTGCCAGCAGCTCCTCGGCGGGGACTCAAGAGACCCAGTACTTC,CASSSSAGTQETQYF
.,.,TRBV2,TRBJ1-4,TGTGCCAGCAGGCGGGGGGATGAAAAACTGTTTTTT,CASRRGDEKLFF
TRBD1,.,TRBV20-1,TRBJ2-7,TGCAGTGCTAGTGTGCCGGGACAGGGGTACTACGAGCAGTACTTC,CSASVPGQGYYEQYF
.,.,TRBV6-5,TRBJ1-6,TGTGCCAGCACCGAAGGAGGGGTGGGGAATTCACCCCTCCACTTT,CASTEGGVGNSPLHF
TRBD1,few,TRBV7-2,TRBJ1-1,TGTGCCAGCAGCTCCTCGGGACAGGGCGGAACTGAAGCTTTCTTT,CASSSSGQGGTEAFF
TRBD1,.,TRBV5-1,TRBJ1-4,TGCGCCAGCAGCCGGACAGGCCCGTATGAAAAACTGTTTTTT,CASSRTGPYEKLFF
.,.,TRBV2,TRBJ1-3,TGTGCCAGTGGGGGACACTCTGGAAACACCATATATTTT,CASGGHSGNTIYF
.,.,TRBV21-1,TRBJ1-5,TGTGCCAGCAGCAAAGATTGGGACAGGGGATTTGGGCATAGCAATCAGCCCCAGCATTTT,CASSKDWDRGFGHSNQPQHF
TRBD1,.,TRBV27,TRBJ1-4,TGTGCCAGCAGTTCTCAGGGGGCTGATGAAAAACTGTTTTTT,CASSSQGADEKLFF
.,.,TRBV30,TRBJ1-1,TGTGCCTGGACCCCCGGGTTCACGGGAACTGAAGCTTTCTTT,CAWTPGFTGTEAFF
.,.,TRBV25-1,TRBJ1-2,TGTGCCAGCAGTGAATCGCGGCAGTACTACTATGGCTACACCTTC,CASSESRQYYYGYTF
.,.,TRBV7-2,TRBJ1-1,TGTGCCAGCAGCTTAGATGCAGGGGCCGACACTGAAGCTTTCTTT,CASSLDAGADTEAFF
.,.,TRBV14,TRBJ2-7,TGTGCCAGCAGCCAAGGGGCAGGGGCGGCCTACGAGCAGTACTTC,CASSQGAGAAYEQYF
.,once,TRBV3-1/TRBV3-2,TRBJ2-5,TGTGCCAGCAGCCAAGAGGTTCTGGACACACAAGAGACCCAGTACTTC,CASSQEVLDTQETQYF
TRBD2,few,TRBV2,TRBJ2-1,TGTGCCAGCAGGAGCGGGGGGATTTACAATGAGCAGTTCTTC,CASRSGGIYNEQFF
.,few,TRBV5-1,TRBJ2-7,TGCGCCAGCAGCTTAGAGGGCAGGGGCTACGAGCAGTACTTC,CASSLEGRGYEQYF
TRBD1,.,TRBV4-3,TRBJ1-3,TGCGCCAGCAGCCAACAGGACAGGGCATCGAGAAACACCATATATTTT,CASSQQDRASRNTIYF
.,.,TRBV7-9,TRBJ2-7,TGTGCCAGCAGCTTCGCACCCCAGTACGAGCAGTACTTC,CASSFAPQYEQYF
TRBD2,.,TRBV6-1,TRBJ2-3,TGTGCCAGCAGTGGGACTAGCGGGGGGAGGGTAGATACGCAGTATTTT,CASSGTSGGRVDTQYF
TRBD1,few,TRBV19,TRBJ2-3,TGTGCCAGTAGTAGGGACAGGGGGGGGGACCTGACAGATACGCAGTATTTT,CASSRDRGGDLTDTQYF
TRBD2,.,TRBV11-3,TRBJ2-1,TGTGCCAGCAGCTCGGGACTAGCGGGGGGGCCTGAGCAGTTCTTC,CASSSGLAGGPEQFF
TRBD1,.,TRBV30,TRBJ2-7,TGTGCCTGGAGTCCGGGACAGGGGTCGGACGAGCAGTACTTC,CAWSPGQGSDEQYF
TRBD2,.,TRBV5-1,TRBJ2-7,TGCGCCAGCAGCTCCCCGGGGGGGCGGAACTACGAGCAGTACTTC,CASSSPGGRNYEQYF
.,.,TRBV5-1,TRBJ1-1,TGCGCCAGCAGCCTGGGGGACACATTGAACACTGAAGCTTTCTTT,CASSLGDTLNTEAFF
.,.,TRBV7-2,TRBJ1-1,TGTGCCAGCAGCTCCCAAACAGGGAACACTGAAGCTTTCTTT,CASSSQTGNTEAFF
TRBD1,.,TRBV11-1,TRBJ2-2,TGTGCCAGCAGCCCACCAGACAGGGCCGGGGAGCTGTTTTTT,CASSPPDRAGELFF
TRBD1,once,TRBV2,TRBJ1-2,TGTGCCAGCAGGCTTCACGGGACAGACTATGGCTACACCTTC,CASRLHGTDYGYTF
.,.,TRBV5-4,TRBJ1-2,TGTGCCAGCAGGCGATCAGGGGAAGGGTGGGGCTACACCTTC,CASRRSGEGWGYTF
.,.,TRBV5-8,TRBJ1-1,TGTGCCAGCAGCTTGGGAGTGAGGACTGAAGCTTTCTTT,CASSLGVRTEAFF
.,few,TRBV10-3,TRBJ1-1,TGTGCCATCAGTGAAGGAGGGAATGGGAACACTGAAGCTTTCTTT,CAISEGGNGNTEAFF
TRBD1,.,TRBV29-1,TRBJ2-3,TGCAGCGTTGAGGGGGGGACAGGGCGAGATACGCAGTATTTT,CSVEGGTGRDTQYF